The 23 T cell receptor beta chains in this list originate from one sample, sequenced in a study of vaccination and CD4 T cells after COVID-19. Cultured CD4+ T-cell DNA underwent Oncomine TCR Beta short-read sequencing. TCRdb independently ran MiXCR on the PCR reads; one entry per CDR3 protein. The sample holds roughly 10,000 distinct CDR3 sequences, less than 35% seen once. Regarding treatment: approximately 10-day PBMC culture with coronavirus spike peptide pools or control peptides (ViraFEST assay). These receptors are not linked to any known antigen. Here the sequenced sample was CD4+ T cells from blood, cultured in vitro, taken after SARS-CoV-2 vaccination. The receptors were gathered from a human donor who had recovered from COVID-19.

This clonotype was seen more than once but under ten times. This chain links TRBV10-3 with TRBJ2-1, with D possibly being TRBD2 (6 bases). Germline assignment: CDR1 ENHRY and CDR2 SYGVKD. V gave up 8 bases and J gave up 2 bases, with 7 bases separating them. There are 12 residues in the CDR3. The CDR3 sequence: CAIGGTYNEQFF. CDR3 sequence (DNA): TGTGCCATCGGAGGGACCTACAATGAGCAGTTCTTC.

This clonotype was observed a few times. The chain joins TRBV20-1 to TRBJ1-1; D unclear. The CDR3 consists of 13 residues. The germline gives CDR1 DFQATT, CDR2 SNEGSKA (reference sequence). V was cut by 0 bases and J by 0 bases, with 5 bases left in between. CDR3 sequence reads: CSARDNVNTEAFF. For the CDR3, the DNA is TGCAGTGCTAGAGATAACGTGAACACTGAAGCTTTCTTT.

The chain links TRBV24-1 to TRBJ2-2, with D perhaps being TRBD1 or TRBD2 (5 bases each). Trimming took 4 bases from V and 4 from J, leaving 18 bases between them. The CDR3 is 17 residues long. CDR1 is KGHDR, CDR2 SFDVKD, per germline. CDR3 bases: TGTGCCACCAGTGACCACCGGGACCTAAGGGGCACCGGGGAGCTGTTTTTT. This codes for CATSDHRDLRGTGELFF.

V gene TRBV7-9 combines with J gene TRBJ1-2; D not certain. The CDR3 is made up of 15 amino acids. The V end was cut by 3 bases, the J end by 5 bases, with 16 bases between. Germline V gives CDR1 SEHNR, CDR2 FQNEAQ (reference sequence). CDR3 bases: TGTGCCAGCAGCTTTGGTCCTCGACGGGGTTATGGCTACACCTTC. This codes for CASSFGPRRGYGYTF.

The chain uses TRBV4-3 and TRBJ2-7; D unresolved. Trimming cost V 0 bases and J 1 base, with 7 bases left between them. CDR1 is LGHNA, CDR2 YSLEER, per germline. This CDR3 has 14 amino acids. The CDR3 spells CASSQEIVSYEQYF. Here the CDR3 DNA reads TGCGCCAGCAGCCAAGAGATAGTATCCTACGAGCAGTACTTC.

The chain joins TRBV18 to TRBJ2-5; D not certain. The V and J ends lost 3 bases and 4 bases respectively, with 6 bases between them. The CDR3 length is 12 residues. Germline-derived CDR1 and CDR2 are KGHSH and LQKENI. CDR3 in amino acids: CASSPRTETQYF. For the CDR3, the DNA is TGTGCCAGCTCACCGCGAACAGAGACCCAGTACTTC.

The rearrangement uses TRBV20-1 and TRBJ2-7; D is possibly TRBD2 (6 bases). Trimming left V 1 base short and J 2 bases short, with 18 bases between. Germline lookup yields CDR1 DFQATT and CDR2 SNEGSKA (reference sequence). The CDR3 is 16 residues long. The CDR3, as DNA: TGCAGTGCTAGAGGGGGGGTAGGCAATCCCACCTACGAGCAGTACTTC. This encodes CSARGGVGNPTYEQYF.

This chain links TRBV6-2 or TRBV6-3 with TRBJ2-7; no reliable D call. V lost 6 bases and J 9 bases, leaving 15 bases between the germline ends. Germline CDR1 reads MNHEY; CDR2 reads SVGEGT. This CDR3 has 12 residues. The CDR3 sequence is CASSSPSGGQYF. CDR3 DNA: TGTGCCAGCAGCTCACCATCGGGCGGGCAGTACTTC.

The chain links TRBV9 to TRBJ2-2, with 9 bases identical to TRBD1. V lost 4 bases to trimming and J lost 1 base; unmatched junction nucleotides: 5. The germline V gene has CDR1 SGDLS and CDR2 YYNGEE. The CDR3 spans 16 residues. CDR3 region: CASSPRTGVNTGELFF. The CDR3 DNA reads TGTGCCAGCAGCCCCCGGACAGGGGTGAACACCGGGGAGCTGTTTTTT.

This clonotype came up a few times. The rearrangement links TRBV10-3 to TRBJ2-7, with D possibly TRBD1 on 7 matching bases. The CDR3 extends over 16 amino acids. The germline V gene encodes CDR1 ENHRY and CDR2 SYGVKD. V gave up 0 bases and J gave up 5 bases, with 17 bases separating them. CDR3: CAISESLGQGGHEQYF. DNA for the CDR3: TGTGCCATCAGTGAGTCTTTAGGGCAGGGGGGTCACGAGCAGTACTTC.

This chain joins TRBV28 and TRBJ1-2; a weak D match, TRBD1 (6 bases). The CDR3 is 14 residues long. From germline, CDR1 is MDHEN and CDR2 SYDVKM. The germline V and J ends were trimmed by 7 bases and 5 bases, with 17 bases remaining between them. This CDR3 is CASTMGGALYGYTF. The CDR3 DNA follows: TGTGCCAGCACCATGGGGGGGGCGCTTTATGGCTACACCTTC.

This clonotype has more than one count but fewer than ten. Here the CDR3 DNA reads TGTGCCAGCAGTTTACTAGCTTCCACAGATACGCAGTATTTT. Its translation is CASSLLASTDTQYF. The rearrangement uses TRBV27 and TRBJ2-3; TRBD2 might be the D (5 bases). Germline values: CDR1 MNHEY, CDR2 SMNVEV (reference sequence). Between the trimmed V and J ends, which lost 2 bases and 2 bases, there was a span of 8 bases. This CDR3 spans 14 amino acids.

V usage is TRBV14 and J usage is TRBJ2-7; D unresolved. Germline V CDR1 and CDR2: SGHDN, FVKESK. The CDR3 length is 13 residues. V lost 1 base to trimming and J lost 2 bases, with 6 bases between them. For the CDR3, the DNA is TGTGCCAGCAGCCAAGTTTTTGCCTACGAGCAGTACTTC. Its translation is CASSQVFAYEQYF.

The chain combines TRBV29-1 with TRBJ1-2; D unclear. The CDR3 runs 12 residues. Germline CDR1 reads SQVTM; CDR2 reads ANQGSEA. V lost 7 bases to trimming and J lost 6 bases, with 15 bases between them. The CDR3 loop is CSAEMRPNGYTF. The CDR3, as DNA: TGCAGCGCCGAGATGAGGCCCAATGGCTACACCTTC.

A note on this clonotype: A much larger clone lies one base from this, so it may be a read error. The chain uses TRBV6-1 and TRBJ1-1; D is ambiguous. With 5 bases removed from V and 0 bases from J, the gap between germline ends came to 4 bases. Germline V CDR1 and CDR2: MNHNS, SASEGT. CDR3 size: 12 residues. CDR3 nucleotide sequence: TGTGCCAGCAGTACACTGAACACTGAAGCTTTCTTT. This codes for CASSTLNTEAFF.

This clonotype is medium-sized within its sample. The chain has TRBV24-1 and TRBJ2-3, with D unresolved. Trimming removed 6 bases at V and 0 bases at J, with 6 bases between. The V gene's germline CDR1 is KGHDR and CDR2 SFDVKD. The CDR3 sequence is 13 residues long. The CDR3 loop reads CATSSRSTDTQYF. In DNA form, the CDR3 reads TGTGCCACCAGTAGCAGGAGCACAGATACGCAGTATTTT.

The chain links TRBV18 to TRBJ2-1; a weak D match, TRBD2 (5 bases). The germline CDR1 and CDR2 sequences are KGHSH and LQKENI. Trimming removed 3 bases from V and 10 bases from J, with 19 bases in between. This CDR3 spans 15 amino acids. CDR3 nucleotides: TGTGCCAGCTCACCGTCTCTGGACTTTGGCGGGGAGCAGTTCTTC. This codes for CASSPSLDFGGEQFF.

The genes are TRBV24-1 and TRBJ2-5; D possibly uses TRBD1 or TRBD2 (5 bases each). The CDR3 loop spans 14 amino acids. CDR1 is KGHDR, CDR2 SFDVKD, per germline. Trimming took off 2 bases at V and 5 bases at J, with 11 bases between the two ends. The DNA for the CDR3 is TGTGCCACCAGTGATTCGGGACGTGAGGAGACCCAGTACTTC. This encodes CATSDSGREETQYF.

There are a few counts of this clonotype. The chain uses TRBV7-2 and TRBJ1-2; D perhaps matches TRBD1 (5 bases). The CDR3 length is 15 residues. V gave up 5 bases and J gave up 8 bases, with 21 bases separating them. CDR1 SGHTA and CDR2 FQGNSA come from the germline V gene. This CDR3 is CASSERSQGVVGYTF. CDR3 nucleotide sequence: TGTGCCAGCAGCGAGAGGTCTCAGGGAGTTGTGGGCTACACCTTC.

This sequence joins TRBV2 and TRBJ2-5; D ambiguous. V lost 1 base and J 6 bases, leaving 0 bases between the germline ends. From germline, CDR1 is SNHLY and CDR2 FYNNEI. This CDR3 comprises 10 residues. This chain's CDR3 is CASSEETQYF. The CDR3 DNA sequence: TGTGCCAGCAGTGAAGAGACCCAGTACTTC.

Here the CDR3 reads CASSTDRANTIYF. The CDR3 bases are TGTGCCAGCAGTACCGACAGGGCGAACACCATATATTTT. The genes are TRBV6-2 or TRBV6-3 and TRBJ1-3, with 7 bases identical to TRBD1. Germline V CDR1 and CDR2: MNHEY, SVGEGT. Trimming took 5 bases from V and 7 from J; bases not matched to a gene: 5. The CDR3 contains 13 residues.

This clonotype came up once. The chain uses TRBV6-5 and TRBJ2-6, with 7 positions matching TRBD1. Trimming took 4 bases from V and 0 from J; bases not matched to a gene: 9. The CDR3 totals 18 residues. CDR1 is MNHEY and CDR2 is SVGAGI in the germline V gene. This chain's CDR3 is CASSSPRGRSSGANVLTF. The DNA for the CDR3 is TGTGCCAGCAGTTCTCCGAGGGGGCGGTCCTCTGGGGCCAACGTCCTGACTTTC.

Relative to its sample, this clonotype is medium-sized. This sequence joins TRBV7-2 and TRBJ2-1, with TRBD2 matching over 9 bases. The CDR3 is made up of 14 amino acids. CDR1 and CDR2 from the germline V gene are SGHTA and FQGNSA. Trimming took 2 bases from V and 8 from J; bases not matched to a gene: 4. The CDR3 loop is CASSLSGRIDEQFF. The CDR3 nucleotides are TGTGCCAGCAGCTTAAGCGGGAGGATCGATGAGCAGTTCTTC.